This TCR beta chain was found in a study of a mutant IDH1 vaccine in newly diagnosed glioma. Study as a whole: With temozolomide cycles, or 4-6 weeks after radiotherapy alone, vaccination was started. The therapy given earlier, which was standard therapy, consisted of radiotherapy, temozolomide, or both, and most of the patients received both. Visit timing is recorded as week 35 for V12 and week 47 for V13.

Time point defined: week 35, safety follow-up. A single vaccine dose contained 300 ug of mutant IDH1 20-mer peptide, and topical imiquimod was used with it. Only a few counts were recorded for this clone. Its antigen is unidentified. Method: immunoSEQ multiplex PCR; TCRdb's copy keeps in-frame clones and lacks some. This sample has around 32,000 clones; roughly 80% occur once, and the top ten carry 6% to 7.5%. Specimen: PBMCs, collected from a glioma patient whose treatment included an IDH1 peptide vaccine. This TCR derives from a woman aged 18-29 years with glioma.

CDR3 loop: CASSYSVQGGGYTF. In DNA form, the CDR3 reads TGTGCCAGCAGTTACTCAGTCCAGGGGGGCGGCTACACCTTC. The chain couples TRBV6-5 to TRBJ1-2; TRBD1 matches 7 bases. V lost 0 bases and J lost 8; bases outside the gene matches: 6. Looked up from germline, CDR1 is MNHEY and CDR2 is SVGAGI. The CDR3 is 14 residues long.